The 5 T cell receptor beta chains below come from one sample, sequenced in a study of Graves' ophthalmopathy and Graves' hyperthyroidism. CDR3 regions of TCR beta were amplified from RNA transcripts. HTBI-primed RT-PCR formed the first round, and a multiplex PCR formed the second. TCRdb passed the multiplex PCR reads through MiXCR, listing each CDR3 protein once. The sample consists of over a million distinct CDR3 sequences, about 36% of them appearing once. Sequencing was carried out using peripheral blood or thyroid tissue (not recorded which). The source is an adult man with Graves' hyperthyroidism.

This clonotype was counted only a few times. This chain links TRBV4-1 with TRBJ1-1, with D unresolved. Trimming cost V 3 bases and J 4 bases, with 12 bases left between them. CDR1 MGHRA and CDR2 YSYEKL come from the germline V gene. This CDR3 contains 14 residues. CDR3 nucleotides: TGCGCCAGCAGCCAGGAAGGACGTCCCACTGAAGCTTTCTTT. Protein product: CASSQEGRPTEAFF.

The chain carries TRBV6-5 and TRBJ1-1, with 7 bases aligning to TRBD1. Looked up from germline, CDR1 is MNHEY and CDR2 is SVGAGI. With V trimmed by 6 bases and J by 5 bases, 9 bases remained unmatched. This CDR3 has 14 amino acids. The CDR3 region is CASSNRRTGTEAFF. The CDR3 bases are TGTGCCAGCAGCAACAGGCGGACAGGAACTGAAGCTTTCTTT.

Concerning this clonotype: At one end, the junction sequence differs from germline, possibly due to a read error. The V call is TRBV7-2, the J call TRBJ2-7; 8 bases agree with TRBD1. CDR1 and CDR2 from the germline V gene are SGHTA and FQGNSA. CDR3 length: 12 residues. The CDR3 coding sequence is TGTGCCAGCACCCTATTTCCGGGACAGGAAGCTTTC. This translates into CASTLFPGQEAF. Filled out from reference TRBV7-2 and TRBJ2-7, the complete variable domain reads GAGVSQSPSNKVTEKGKDVELRCDPISGHTALYWYRQSLGQGLEFLIYFQGNSAPDKSGLPSDRFSAERTGGSVSTLTIQRTQQEDSAVYLCASTLFPGQEAFGPGTRLTVT.

This clonotype appeared many times. This rearrangement joins TRBV6-5 to TRBJ1-5; D is unresolved. The CDR3 sequence is 14 residues long. Trimming took off 2 bases at V and 3 bases at J, with 8 bases between the two ends. CDR1 and CDR2 from the germline V gene are MNHEY and SVGAGI. CDR3 residues: CASSYGRYNQPQHF. For the CDR3, the DNA is TGTGCCAGCAGTTACGGCAGGTACAATCAGCCCCAGCATTTT.

This clonotype was seen ten or more times. The chain carries TRBV11-2 and TRBJ2-7, with D tentatively TRBD2 (6 bases). The V end lost 5 bases, the J end lost 1 base, and 15 bases lay between the germline ends. Germline V CDR1 and CDR2: SGHAT, FQNNGV. The CDR3 loop spans 15 amino acids. DNA for the CDR3: TGTGCCAGCAGCCCGGGGGACTGGAGATCCTACGAGCAGTACTTC. Translation gives CASSPGDWRSYEQYF.